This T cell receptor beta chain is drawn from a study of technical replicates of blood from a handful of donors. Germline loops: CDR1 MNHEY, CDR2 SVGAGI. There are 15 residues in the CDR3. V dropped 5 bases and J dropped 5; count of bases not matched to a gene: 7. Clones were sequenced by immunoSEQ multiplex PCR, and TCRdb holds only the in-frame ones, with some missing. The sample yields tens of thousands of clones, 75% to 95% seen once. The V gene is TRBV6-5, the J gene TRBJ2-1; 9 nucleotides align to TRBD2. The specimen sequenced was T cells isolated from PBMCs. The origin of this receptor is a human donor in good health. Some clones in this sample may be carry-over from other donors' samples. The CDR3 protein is CASSPIAGVNNEQFF. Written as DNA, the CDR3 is TGTGCCAGCAGTCCAATAGCGGGAGTTAACAATGAGCAGTTCTTC.